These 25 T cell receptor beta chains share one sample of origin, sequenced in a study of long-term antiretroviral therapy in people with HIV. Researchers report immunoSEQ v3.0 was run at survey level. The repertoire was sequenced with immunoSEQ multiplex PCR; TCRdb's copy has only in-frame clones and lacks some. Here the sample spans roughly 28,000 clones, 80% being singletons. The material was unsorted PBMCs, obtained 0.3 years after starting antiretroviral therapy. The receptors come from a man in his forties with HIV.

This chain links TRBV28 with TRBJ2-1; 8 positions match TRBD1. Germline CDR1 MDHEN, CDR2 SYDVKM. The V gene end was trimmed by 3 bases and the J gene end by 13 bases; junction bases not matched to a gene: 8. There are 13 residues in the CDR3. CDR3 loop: CASSFPDRGSQFF. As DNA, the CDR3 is TGTGCCAGCAGTTTTCCCGACAGGGGATCCCAGTTCTTC.

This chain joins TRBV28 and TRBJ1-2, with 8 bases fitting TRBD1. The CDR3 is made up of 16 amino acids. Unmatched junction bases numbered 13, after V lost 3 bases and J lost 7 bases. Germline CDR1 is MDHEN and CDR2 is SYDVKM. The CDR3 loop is CASSFKPSRGRGGYTF. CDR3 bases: TGTGCCAGCAGTTTTAAACCGTCCAGGGGGCGGGGTGGCTACACCTTC.

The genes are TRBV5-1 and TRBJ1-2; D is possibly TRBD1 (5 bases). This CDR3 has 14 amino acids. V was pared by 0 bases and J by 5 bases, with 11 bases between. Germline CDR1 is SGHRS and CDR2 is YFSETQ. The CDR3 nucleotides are TGCGCCAGCAGCTTGGAAGCAGGGCCTTATGGCTACACCTTC. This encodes CASSLEAGPYGYTF.

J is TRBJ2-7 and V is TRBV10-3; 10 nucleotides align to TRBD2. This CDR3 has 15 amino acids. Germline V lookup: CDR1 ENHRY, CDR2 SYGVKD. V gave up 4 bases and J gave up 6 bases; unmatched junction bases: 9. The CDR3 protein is CAISGRAGGPGEQYF. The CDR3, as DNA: TGTGCCATCAGTGGGAGAGCGGGGGGGCCTGGCGAGCAGTACTTC.

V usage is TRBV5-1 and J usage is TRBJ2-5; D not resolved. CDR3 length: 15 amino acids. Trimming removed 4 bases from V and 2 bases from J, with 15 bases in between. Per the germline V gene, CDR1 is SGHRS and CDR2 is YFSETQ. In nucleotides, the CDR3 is TGCGCCAGCAGCCTTTCGGTGGGCAGTCAAGAGACCCAGTACTTC. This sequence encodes CASSLSVGSQETQYF.

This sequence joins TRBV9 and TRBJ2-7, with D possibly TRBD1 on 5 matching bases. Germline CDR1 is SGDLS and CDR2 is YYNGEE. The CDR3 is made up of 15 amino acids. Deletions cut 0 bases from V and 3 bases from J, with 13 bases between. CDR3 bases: TGTGCCAGCAGCGTAGCTCAGGGTAGCTACTACGAGCAGTACTTC. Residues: CASSVAQGSYYEQYF.

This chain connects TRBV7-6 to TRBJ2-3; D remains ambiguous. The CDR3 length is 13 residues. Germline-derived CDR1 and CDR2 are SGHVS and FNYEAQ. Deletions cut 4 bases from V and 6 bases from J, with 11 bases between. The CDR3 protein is CASSSDRSDTQYF. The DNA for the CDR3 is TGTGCCAGCAGCTCAGACCGCTCTGATACGCAGTATTTT.

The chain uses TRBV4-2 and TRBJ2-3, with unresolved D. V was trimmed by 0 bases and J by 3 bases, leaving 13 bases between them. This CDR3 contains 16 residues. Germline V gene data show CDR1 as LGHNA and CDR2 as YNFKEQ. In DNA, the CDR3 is TGTGCCAGCAGCCAAGATCGTGGGCTAATTACAGATACGCAGTATTTT. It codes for CASSQDRGLITDTQYF.

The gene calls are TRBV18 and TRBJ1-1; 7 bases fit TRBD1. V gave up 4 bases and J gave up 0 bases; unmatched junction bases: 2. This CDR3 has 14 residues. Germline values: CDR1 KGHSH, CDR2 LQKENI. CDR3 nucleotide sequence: TGTGCCAGCTCACACAGGGGAATGAACACTGAAGCTTTCTTT. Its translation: CASSHRGMNTEAFF. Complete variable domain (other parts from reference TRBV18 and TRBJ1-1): NAGVMQNPRHLVRRRGQEARLRCSPMKGHSHVYWYRQLPEEGLKFMVYLQKENIIDESGMPKERFSAEFPKEGPSILRIQQVVRGDSAAYFCASSHRGMNTEAFFGQGTRLTVV.

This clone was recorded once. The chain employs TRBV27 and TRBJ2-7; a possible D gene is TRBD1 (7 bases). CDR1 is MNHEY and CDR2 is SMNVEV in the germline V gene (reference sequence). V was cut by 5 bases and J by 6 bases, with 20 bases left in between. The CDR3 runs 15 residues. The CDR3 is CASSPRQGRRGEQYF. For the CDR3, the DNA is TGTGCCAGCAGTCCTCGACAGGGACGGAGGGGCGAGCAGTACTTC.

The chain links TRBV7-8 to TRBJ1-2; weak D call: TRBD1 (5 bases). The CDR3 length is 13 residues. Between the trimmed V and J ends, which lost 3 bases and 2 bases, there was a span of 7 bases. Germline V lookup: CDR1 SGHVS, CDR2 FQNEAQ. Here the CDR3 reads CASSFRQNYGYTF. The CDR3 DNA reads TGTGCCAGCAGCTTCCGACAGAACTATGGCTACACCTTC.

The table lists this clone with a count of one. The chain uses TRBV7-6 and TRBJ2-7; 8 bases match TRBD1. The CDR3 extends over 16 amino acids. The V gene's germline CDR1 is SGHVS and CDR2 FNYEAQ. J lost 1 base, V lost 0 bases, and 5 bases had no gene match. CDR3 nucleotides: TGTGCCAGCAGCTTAGCGCCCCAGGGGGCTTCCTACGAGCAGTACTTC. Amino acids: CASSLAPQGASYEQYF.

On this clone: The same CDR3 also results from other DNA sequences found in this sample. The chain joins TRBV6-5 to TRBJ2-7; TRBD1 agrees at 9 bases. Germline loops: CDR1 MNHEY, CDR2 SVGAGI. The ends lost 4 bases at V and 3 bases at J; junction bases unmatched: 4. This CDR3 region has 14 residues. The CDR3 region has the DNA TGTGCCAGCAGTTGGGGACAGGGTATCTACGAGCAGTACTTC. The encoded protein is CASSWGQGIYEQYF.

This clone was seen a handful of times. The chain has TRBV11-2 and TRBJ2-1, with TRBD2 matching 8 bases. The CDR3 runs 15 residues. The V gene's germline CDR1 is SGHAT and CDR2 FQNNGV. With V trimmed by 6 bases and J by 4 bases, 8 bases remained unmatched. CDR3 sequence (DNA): TGTGCCAGCAGTTTGGGCGGGGGGATTTACAATGAGCAGTTCTTC. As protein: CASSLGGGIYNEQFF.

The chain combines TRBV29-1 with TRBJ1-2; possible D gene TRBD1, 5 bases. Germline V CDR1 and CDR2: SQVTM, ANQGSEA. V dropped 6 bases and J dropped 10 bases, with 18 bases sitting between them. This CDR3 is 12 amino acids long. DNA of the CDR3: TGCAGCGTCCAAGTCGGGGAGGGGACCTACACCTTC. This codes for CSVQVGEGTYTF.

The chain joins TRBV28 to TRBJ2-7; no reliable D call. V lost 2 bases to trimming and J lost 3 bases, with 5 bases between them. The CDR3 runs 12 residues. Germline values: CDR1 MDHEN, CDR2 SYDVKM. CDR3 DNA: TGTGCCAGCAGTTTAGACGGCTACGAGCAGTACTTC. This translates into CASSLDGYEQYF. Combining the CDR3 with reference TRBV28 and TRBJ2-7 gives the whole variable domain DVKVTQSSRYLVKRTGEKVFLECVQDMDHENMFWYRQDPGLGLRLIYFSYDVKMKEKGDIPEGYSVSREKKERFSLILESASTNQTSMYLCASSLDGYEQYFGPGTRLTVT.

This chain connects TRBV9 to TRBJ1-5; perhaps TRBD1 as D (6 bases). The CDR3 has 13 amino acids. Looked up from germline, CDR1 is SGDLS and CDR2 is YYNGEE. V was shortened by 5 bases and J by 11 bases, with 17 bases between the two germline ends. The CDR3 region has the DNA TGTGCCAGCAGTGTCGGGGGGCACGGGGCCCAGCATTTT. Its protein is CASSVGGHGAQHF.

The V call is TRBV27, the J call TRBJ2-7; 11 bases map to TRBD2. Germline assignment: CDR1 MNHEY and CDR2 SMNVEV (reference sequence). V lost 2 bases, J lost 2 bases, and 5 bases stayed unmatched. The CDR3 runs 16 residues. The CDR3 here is CASSLLGTSGAYEQYF. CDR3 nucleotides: TGTGCCAGCAGTTTACTCGGGACTAGCGGAGCCTACGAGCAGTACTTC.

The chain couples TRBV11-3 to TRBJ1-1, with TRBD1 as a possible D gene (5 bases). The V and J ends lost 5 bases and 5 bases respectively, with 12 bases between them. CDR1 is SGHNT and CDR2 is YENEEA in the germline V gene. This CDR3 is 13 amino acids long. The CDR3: CASSSVGGTEAFF. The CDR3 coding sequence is TGTGCCAGCAGCAGCGTGGGGGGGACTGAAGCTTTCTTT.

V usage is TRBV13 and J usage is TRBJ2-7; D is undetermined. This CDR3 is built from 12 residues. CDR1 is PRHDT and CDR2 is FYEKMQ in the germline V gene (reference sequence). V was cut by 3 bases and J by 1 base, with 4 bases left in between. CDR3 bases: TGTGCCAGCAGCTTCCAATCCTACGAGCAGTACTTC. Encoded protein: CASSFQSYEQYF.

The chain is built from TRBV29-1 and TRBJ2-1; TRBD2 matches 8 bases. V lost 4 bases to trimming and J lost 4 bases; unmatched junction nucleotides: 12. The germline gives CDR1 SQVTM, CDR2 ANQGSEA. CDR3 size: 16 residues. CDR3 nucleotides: TGCAGCGTTGGAGCTCCACGGGGGGGGGATTACAATGAGCAGTTCTTC. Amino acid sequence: CSVGAPRGGDYNEQFF.

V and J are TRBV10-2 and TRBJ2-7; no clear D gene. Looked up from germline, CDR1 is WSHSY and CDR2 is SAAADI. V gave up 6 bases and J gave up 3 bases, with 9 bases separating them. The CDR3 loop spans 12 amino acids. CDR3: CASSEVLYEQYF. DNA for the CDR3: TGCGCCAGCAGCGAGGTCCTCTACGAGCAGTACTTC.

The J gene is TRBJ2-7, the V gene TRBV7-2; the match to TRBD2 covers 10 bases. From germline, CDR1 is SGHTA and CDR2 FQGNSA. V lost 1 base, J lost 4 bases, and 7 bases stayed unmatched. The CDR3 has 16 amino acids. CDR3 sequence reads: CASSLDIASGSYEQYF. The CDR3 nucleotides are TGTGCCAGCAGCTTAGATATCGCTAGCGGGAGTTACGAGCAGTACTTC. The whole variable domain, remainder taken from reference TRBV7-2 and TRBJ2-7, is GAGVSQSPSNKVTEKGKDVELRCDPISGHTALYWYRQSLGQGLEFLIYFQGNSAPDKSGLPSDRFSAERTGGSVSTLTIQRTQQEDSAVYLCASSLDIASGSYEQYFGPGTRLTVT.

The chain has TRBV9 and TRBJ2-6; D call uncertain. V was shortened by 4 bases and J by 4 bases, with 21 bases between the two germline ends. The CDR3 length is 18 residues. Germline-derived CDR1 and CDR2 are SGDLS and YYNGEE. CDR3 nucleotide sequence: TGTGCCAGCAGCCCAACGCATCAACACGTTCTGGGGGCCAACGTCCTGACTTTC. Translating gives CASSPTHQHVLGANVLTF.

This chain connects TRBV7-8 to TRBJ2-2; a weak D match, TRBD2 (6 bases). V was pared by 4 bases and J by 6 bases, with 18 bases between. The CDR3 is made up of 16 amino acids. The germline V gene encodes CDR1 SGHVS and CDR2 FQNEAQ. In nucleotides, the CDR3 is TGTGCCAGCAGCTCCGAAGGAGGGTTAACCCCCGGGGAGCTGTTTTTT. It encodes CASSSEGGLTPGELFF. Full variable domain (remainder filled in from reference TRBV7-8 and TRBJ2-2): GAGVSQSPRYKVAKRGQDVALRCDPISGHVSLFWYQQALGQGPEFLTYFQNEAQLDKSGLPSDRFFAERPEGSVSTLKIQRTQQEDSAVYLCASSSEGGLTPGELFFGEGSRLTVL.